This T cell receptor beta chain came from a study of early T cells in non-severe SARS-CoV-2 infection. As for the study in general: The sequenced material was bulk RNA from unsorted whole blood, and its chains were unpaired.

Attachment of unique molecular identifiers was made to individual cDNA molecules. TCRdb reprocessed the 5' RACE reads with MiXCR, giving one entry per CDR3 protein. The sample carries 70,000 or so distinct CDR3 sequences, about 13% recorded once. In its sample, this clonotype was seen many times. The antigen remains unidentified. Overall study findings and caveats: The VDJdb matching leaned toward anti-spike CD8 responses and overlooked private and CD4 specificities.

Germline assignment: CDR1 MGHRA and CDR2 YSYEKL. The CDR3 has 17 amino acids. V lost 4 bases to trimming and J lost 3 bases; unmatched junction nucleotides: 9. This sequence was found in an adult who was a healthcare worker with PCR-confirmed SARS-CoV-2 infection or an uninfected control (not recorded which). The specimen sequenced was whole blood. The chain couples TRBV4-1 to TRBJ2-3; 11 positions agree with TRBD2. CDR3 nucleotides: TGCGCCAGCAGCCGAACCGCTAGCGGGGGGATAACAGATACGCAGTATTTT. Amino acid sequence: CASSRTASGGITDTQYF.